Below are 23 T cell receptor beta chains sequenced from a single sample in a study of cytomegalovirus exposure and HLA in healthy donors. PCR used 60 Vbeta primers and 13 Jbeta primers. TCRdb's copy holds only in-frame clones and misses some; the assay was immunoSEQ multiplex PCR. The sample contains 160,000 or so clones, about 80% of which appear only once. The sequenced material came from PBMCs. The receptor source for this set is a woman aged 50 to 60 in good health and CMV-seronegative.

This clone turned up a few times. V is TRBV27 and J is TRBJ1-1; TRBD1 is a possible D gene (6 bases). This CDR3 comprises 16 residues. Per the germline V gene, CDR1 is MNHEY and CDR2 is SMNVEV (reference sequence). Trimming removed 0 bases from V and 5 bases from J, with 16 bases in between. As DNA, the CDR3 is TGTGCCAGCAGTTTATCGTGGGGGCTAGGGGGAACTGAAGCTTTCTTT. This gives the protein CASSLSWGLGGTEAFF.

V usage is TRBV28 and J usage is TRBJ1-2, with D uncertain. The CDR3 runs to 14 residues. In germline, CDR1 is MDHEN, CDR2 SYDVKM. The V and J ends lost 6 bases and 4 bases respectively, with 15 bases between them. The CDR3 loop reads CASRSPVAGYGYTF. The DNA for the CDR3 is TGTGCCAGCAGGAGCCCGGTAGCGGGCTATGGCTACACCTTC.

This rearrangement joins TRBV9 to TRBJ2-1; 12 positions agree with TRBD2. J gave up 3 bases and V 4 bases, and 8 bases lay outside the gene matches. CDR1 and CDR2 (germline): SGDLS, YYNGEE. CDR3 length equals 17 residues. As DNA, the CDR3 is TGTGCCAGCAGCACCCGGCCGGGACTAGCGGGCTACAATGAGCAGTTCTTC. It is translated as CASSTRPGLAGYNEQFF.

The chain is built from TRBV30 and TRBJ2-5; 11 positions match TRBD1. Judging by the DNA end, TRBJ2-7 fits better; the J call may be wrong. The CDR3 is 15 amino acids. Germline values: CDR1 GTSNPN, CDR2 SVGIG (reference sequence). CDR3 sequence (DNA): TGTGCCTGGAGTACACCGGGACAGGGGGCCTACGAGCAGTACTTC. Residues: CAWSTPGQGAYEQYF.

The gene calls are TRBV6-5 and TRBJ1-3; D remains ambiguous. Germline V gene sequence: CDR1 MNHEY, CDR2 SVGAGI. The CDR3 sequence is 13 residues long. Trimming cost V 6 bases and J 0 bases, with 6 bases left between them. The CDR3 DNA sequence: TGTGCCAGCAGGCTAAGCTCTGGAAACACCATATATTTT. This gives the protein CASRLSSGNTIYF.

The chain couples TRBV11-3 to TRBJ2-1; 10 bases match TRBD1. Germline CDR1 is SGHNT and CDR2 is YENEEA. V trimming: 6 bases; J trimming: 9 bases; junction bases outside the gene matches: 14. The CDR3 covers 16 residues. CDR3 nucleotides: TGTGCCAGCAGTTTGCACCGGGACAGGGGTGGAGGTGAGCAGTTCTTC. The encoded protein is CASSLHRDRGGGEQFF.

The chain is built from TRBV18 and TRBJ2-7, with a weak D call TRBD2 (5 bases). Germline V gives CDR1 KGHSH, CDR2 LQKENI. The CDR3 runs 13 residues. The V end was cut by 4 bases, the J end by 3 bases, with 10 bases between. CDR3 in amino acids: CASSLGLLYEQYF. For the CDR3, the DNA is TGTGCCAGCTCACTAGGACTGCTCTACGAGCAGTACTTC.

V usage is TRBV7-8 and J usage is TRBJ1-1, with D possibly TRBD1 on 5 matching bases. CDR3 size: 13 residues. Trimming took 5 bases from V and 5 from J, leaving 12 bases between them. CDR1 is SGHVS and CDR2 is FQNEAQ in the germline V gene. The CDR3 coding sequence is TGTGCCAGCAGCCAGCACGGGGGGACTGAAGCTTTCTTT. Protein: CASSQHGGTEAFF.

V gene TRBV6-6 combines with J gene TRBJ2-2, with 8 bases that match TRBD2. The CDR3 consists of 15 residues. V shed 10 bases, J shed 0 bases, and the junction held 7 bases outside the gene matches. Germline V gene sequence: CDR1 MNHNY, CDR2 SVGAGI (reference sequence). In DNA form, the CDR3 reads TGTGCCACCCAGCGGGGGACCCCGAACACCGGGGAGCTGTTTTTT. Amino acids: CATQRGTPNTGELFF.

Notes on this clone: Mismatch with germline at one junction end may stem from a read error. The chain has TRBV6-6 and TRBJ1-6; D possibly corresponds to TRBD1 (6 bases). The germline CDR1 and CDR2 sequences are MNHNY and SVGAGI (reference sequence). The CDR3 is made up of 16 amino acids. For the CDR3, the DNA is TGTGCCAGCAGCGAGGAACCCCAGGGGTCCAATTCACCCCCCCACTTT. The encoded protein is CASSEEPQGSNSPPHF.

This sequence joins TRBV28 and TRBJ2-7; 8 bases align to TRBD2. Trimming took 3 bases from V and 0 from J; bases not matched to a gene: 1. Looked up from germline, CDR1 is MDHEN and CDR2 is SYDVKM. The CDR3 runs 14 residues. The CDR3 region has the DNA TGTGCCAGCAGTTTCAGCGGGAGCTCCTACGAGCAGTACTTC. Its protein product is CASSFSGSSYEQYF. Supplemented by reference TRBV28 and TRBJ2-7, the full variable domain reads DVKVTQSSRYLVKRTGEKVFLECVQDMDHENMFWYRQDPGLGLRLIYFSYDVKMKEKGDIPEGYSVSREKKERFSLILESASTNQTSMYLCASSFSGSSYEQYFGPGTRLTVT.

The rearrangement links TRBV7-3 to TRBJ2-7; D not certain. CDR3 size: 13 residues. Trimming pared 5 bases from V and 0 bases from J, leaving 8 bases between. In germline, CDR1 is SGHTA, CDR2 FQGTGA. The CDR3 DNA is TGTGCCAGCAGCCCTAGGAGCTCCTACGAGCAGTACTTC. It translates to CASSPRSSYEQYF.

This clone has a handful of counts. CDR3 sequence reads: CASRLPRGGNTIYF. The CDR3 nucleotides are TGTGCCAGCAGGTTGCCAAGGGGTGGAAACACCATATATTTT. The genes are TRBV28 and TRBJ1-3; D might be TRBD1 (5 bases). V lost 6 bases to trimming and J lost 3 bases, with 12 bases between them. CDR3 length: 14 residues. CDR1 is MDHEN, CDR2 SYDVKM, per germline.

The chain combines TRBV6-5 with TRBJ1-1; D gene ambiguous. Germline CDR1 MNHEY, CDR2 SVGAGI. CDR3 size: 13 residues. V was pared by 2 bases and J by 4 bases, with 8 bases between. The CDR3 DNA reads TGTGCCAGCAGTTACCGAGAGGGCACTGAAGCTTTCTTT. This encodes CASSYREGTEAFF.

About this clone itself: The CDR3 does not close with the conserved phenylalanine or tryptophan, likely indicating a read error. The chain has TRBV5-1 and TRBJ2-7; maybe TRBD1 (7 bases). Germline V gene sequence: CDR1 SGHRS, CDR2 YFSETQ. V lost 4 bases and J 7 bases, leaving 18 bases between the germline ends. The CDR3 has 14 residues. CDR3 amino acids: CASSLRGRGEEQYL. In DNA, the CDR3 is TGCGCCAGCAGCCTCCGGGGCAGGGGGGAGGAGCAGTACCTC.

The chain employs TRBV5-8 and TRBJ2-2; weak D call: TRBD1 (6 bases). The ends were cut back, 4 bases at V and 0 bases at J, with 10 bases in the middle. Germline V gene lookup returns CDR1 SGHTS and CDR2 YDEGEE. The CDR3 extends over 15 amino acids. This CDR3 reads CASSRDNANTGELFF. In nucleotides, the CDR3 is TGTGCCAGCAGCCGGGACAACGCGAACACCGGGGAGCTGTTTTTT.

The gene calls are TRBV5-1 and TRBJ2-2; D is undetermined. CDR1 and CDR2 from the germline V gene are SGHRS and YFSETQ. The CDR3 spans 15 residues. Deletions cut 5 bases from V and 4 bases from J, with 15 bases between. The CDR3 DNA reads as TGCGCCAGCAGAATCCTTGAAACGGGCACCGGGGAGCTGTTTTTT. This codes for CASRILETGTGELFF. The whole variable domain, remainder taken from reference TRBV5-1 and TRBJ2-2, is KAGVTQTPRYLIKTRGQQVTLSCSPISGHRSVSWYQQTPGQGLQFLFEYFSETQRNKGNFPGRFSGRQFSNSRSEMNVSTLELGDSALYLCASRILETGTGELFFGEGSRLTVL.

This rearrangement joins TRBV5-4 to TRBJ2-7; TRBD1 matches 8 bases. Per germline, CDR1 SGHNT and CDR2 YYREEE (reference sequence). The CDR3 totals 13 residues. Unmatched junction bases numbered 2, after V lost 4 bases and J lost 2 bases. The CDR3 nucleotides are TGTGCCAGCAGCCCGACAGGGGCCTACGAGCAGTACTTC. Protein: CASSPTGAYEQYF.

The gene calls are TRBV29-1 and TRBJ2-3; a possible D gene is TRBD2 (6 bases). The length of the CDR3 is 15 residues. The germline V and J ends were trimmed by 6 bases and 2 bases, with 18 bases remaining between them. Germline lookup yields CDR1 SQVTM and CDR2 ANQGSEA. CDR3 sequence: CSVAQLAGATDTQYF. CDR3 bases: TGCAGCGTCGCTCAACTAGCTGGGGCCACAGATACGCAGTATTTT.

The V and J genes are TRBV25-1 and TRBJ1-4; D is perhaps TRBD1 (5 bases). The V gene's germline CDR1 is MGHDK and CDR2 SYGVNS. V was trimmed by 6 bases and J by 3 bases, leaving 14 bases between them. This CDR3 comprises 15 residues. CDR3 sequence: CASSPGGLANEKLFF. The CDR3 DNA follows: TGTGCCAGCAGCCCTGGGGGACTTGCTAATGAAAAACTGTTTTTT.

This clone came up once. The V gene is TRBV6-4, the J gene TRBJ1-1; TRBD1 agrees at 10 bases. CDR1 MRHNA and CDR2 SNTAGT come from the germline V gene. V lost 6 bases, J lost 4 bases, and 8 bases stayed unmatched. The CDR3 totals 15 residues. The CDR3 DNA reads as TGTGCCAGCAGAACCAAAGGACAGGGGGGCACTGAAGCTTTCTTT. This translates into CASRTKGQGGTEAFF.

This clone was seen just once. The chain joins TRBV5-1 to TRBJ2-1, with D tentatively TRBD2 (6 bases). Germline V lookup: CDR1 SGHRS, CDR2 YFSETQ. This CDR3 is 14 amino acids long. Deletions cut 3 bases from V and 7 bases from J, with 14 bases between. Here the CDR3 DNA reads TGCGCCAGCAGCTACGGGATGGGGGGTAATGAGCAGTTCTTC. Translated, it gives CASSYGMGGNEQFF.

This chain connects TRBV7-2 to TRBJ1-2; 8 nucleotides line up with TRBD1. The CDR3 length is 15 residues. The ends lost 3 bases at V and 3 bases at J; junction bases unmatched: 6. Germline lookup yields CDR1 SGHTA and CDR2 FQGNSA. The CDR3 region is CASSFGQGVYYGYTF. DNA for the CDR3: TGTGCCAGCAGCTTCGGACAGGGAGTCTACTATGGCTACACCTTC.